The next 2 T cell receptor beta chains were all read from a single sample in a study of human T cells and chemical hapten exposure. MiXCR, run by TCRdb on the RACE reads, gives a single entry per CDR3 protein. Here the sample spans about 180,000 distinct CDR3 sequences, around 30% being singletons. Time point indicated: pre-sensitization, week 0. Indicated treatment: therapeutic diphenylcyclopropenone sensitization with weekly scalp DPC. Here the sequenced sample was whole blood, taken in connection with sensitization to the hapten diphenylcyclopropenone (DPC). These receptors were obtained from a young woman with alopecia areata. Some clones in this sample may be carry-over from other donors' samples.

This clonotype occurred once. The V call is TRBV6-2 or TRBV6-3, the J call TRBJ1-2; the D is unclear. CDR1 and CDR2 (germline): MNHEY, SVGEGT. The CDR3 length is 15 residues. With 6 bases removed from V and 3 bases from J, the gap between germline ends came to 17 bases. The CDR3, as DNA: TGTGCCAGCAGCACGACCGGGCGAAACGACTATGGCTACACCTTC. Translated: CASSTTGRNDYGYTF.

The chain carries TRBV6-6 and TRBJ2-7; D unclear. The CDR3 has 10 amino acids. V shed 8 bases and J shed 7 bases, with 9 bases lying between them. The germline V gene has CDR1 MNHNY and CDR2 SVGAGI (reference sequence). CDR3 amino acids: CASGLGEQYF. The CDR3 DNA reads TGTGCCAGCGGTTTGGGGGAGCAGTACTTC.